This TCR beta chain comes out of a study of radiation and T cells in renal cell carcinoma. Trimming left V 1 base short and J 0 bases short, with 9 bases between. CDR1 is SGHAT and CDR2 is FQNNGV in the germline V gene. This CDR3 spans 15 amino acids. Assay: immunoSEQ multiplex PCR; the TCRdb copy retains only in-frame clones and omits some. The sample has about 130,000 clones; approximately 80% are singletons. Described time point: baseline pretreatment blood. Treatment meaning: 15 Gy SBRT to primary tumor, nephrectomy 4 weeks later. Sequencing used blood, obtained from a patient whose treatment included radiotherapy and nephrectomy. The V and J genes are TRBV11-2 and TRBJ2-5, with D possibly TRBD2 on 6 matching bases. This clonotype was obtained from an older woman with renal cell carcinoma. CDR3 protein: CASSLVGGYQETQYF. The CDR3, as DNA: TGTGCCAGCAGCTTAGTTGGGGGGTACCAAGAGACCCAGTACTTC.